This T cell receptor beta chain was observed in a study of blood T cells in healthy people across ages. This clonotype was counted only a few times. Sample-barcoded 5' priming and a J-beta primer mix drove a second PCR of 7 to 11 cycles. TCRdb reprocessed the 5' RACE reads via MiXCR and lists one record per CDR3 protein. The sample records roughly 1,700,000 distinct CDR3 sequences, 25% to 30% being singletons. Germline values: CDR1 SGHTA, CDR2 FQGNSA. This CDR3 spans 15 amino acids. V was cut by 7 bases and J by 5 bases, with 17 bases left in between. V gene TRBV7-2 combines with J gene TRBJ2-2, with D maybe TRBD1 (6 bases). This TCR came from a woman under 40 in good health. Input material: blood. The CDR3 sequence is CASTIGGAETGELFF. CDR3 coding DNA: TGTGCCAGCACCATTGGGGGCGCTGAAACCGGGGAGCTGTTTTTT.